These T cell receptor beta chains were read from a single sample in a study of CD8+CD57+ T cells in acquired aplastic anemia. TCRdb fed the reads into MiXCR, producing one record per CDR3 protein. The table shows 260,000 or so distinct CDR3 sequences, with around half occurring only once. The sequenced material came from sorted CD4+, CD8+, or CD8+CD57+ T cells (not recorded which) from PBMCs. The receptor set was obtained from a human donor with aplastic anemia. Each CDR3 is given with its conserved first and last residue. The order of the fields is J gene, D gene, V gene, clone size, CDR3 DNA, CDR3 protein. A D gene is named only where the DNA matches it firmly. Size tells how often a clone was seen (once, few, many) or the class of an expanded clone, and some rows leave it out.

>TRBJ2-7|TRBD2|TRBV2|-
TGTGCCAGCAGGTCTAGCGGGGGCCTGCCCCACGAGCAGTACTTC
CASRSSGGLPHEQYF
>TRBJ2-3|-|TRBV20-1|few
TGCAGTGCTAGAGATCGACGGAAACTTAGCACAGATACGCAGTATTTT
CSARDRRKLSTDTQYF
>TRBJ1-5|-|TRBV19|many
TGTGCCAGTAGTATAGATCTGCAGCCCCAGCATTTT
CASSIDLQPQHF
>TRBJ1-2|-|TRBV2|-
TGTGCCAGCAGCCGGGACCGCTCTAACTATGGCTACACCTTC
CASSRDRSNYGYTF
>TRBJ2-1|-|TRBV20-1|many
TGCAGTGCTAGAGATCGAGGCGGGGACTACAATGAGCAGTTCTTC
CSARDRGGDYNEQFF
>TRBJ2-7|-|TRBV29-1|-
TGCAGCGTTGAGCAGCTCTACGAGCAGTACTTC
CSVEQLYEQYF
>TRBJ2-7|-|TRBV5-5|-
TGCGCCAGCAGCCCGGCACGGATGTACTACGAGCAGTACTTC
CASSPARMYYEQYF
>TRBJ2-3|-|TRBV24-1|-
TGTGCCACCAGTGATTTGGACAGATCAGATACGCAGTATTTT
CATSDLDRSDTQYF
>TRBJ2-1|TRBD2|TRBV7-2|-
TGTGCCAGCAGCTTAGGGCTAGCGGGAGACAATGAGCAGTTCTTC
CASSLGLAGDNEQFF
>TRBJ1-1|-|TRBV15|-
-
CATSRGCASSPIVGAEAFF
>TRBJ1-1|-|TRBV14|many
TGTGCCAGCAGCCAACGCGGTCAGATGAACACTGAAGCTTTCTTT
CASSQRGQMNTEAFF
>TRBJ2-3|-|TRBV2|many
TGTGCCAGCAGTGAAGATAAGGGCACAGATACGCAGTATTTT
CASSEDKGTDTQYF
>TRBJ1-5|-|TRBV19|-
TGTGCCAGTAGTATAGAGGGCGTTTGGCAGCCCCAGCATTTT
CASSIEGVWQPQHF
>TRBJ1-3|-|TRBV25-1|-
TGTGCCAGCAGTGAATATTACGGGCCAGGTCACGGTGACATATATTTT
CASSEYYGPGHGDIYF
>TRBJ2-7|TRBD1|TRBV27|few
TGTGCCAGCCGCACACAGGGGGTCAACTACGAGCAGTACTTC
CASRTQGVNYEQYF
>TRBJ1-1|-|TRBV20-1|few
TGCAGTGCTAGCGAGGGGATTCAAGCTGAAGCTTTCTTT
CSASEGIQAEAFF
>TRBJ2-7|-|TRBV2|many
TGTGCCAGCATCCGTGGCTCCTACGAGCAGTACTTC
CASIRGSYEQYF
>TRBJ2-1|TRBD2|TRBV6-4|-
TGTGCCAGCAGTTACCCGTCTAGCGGGAGGGTCTTTGGCAATGAGCAGTTCTTC
CASSYPSSGRVFGNEQFF
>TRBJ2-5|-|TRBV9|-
TGTGCCAGCAGCGTTGTGGGGGATGAAGAGACCCAGTACTTC
CASSVVGDEETQYF
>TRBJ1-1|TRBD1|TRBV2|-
TGTGCCAGCAGTACCCCAGGGGGCTTAGACACTGAAGCTTTCTTT
CASSTPGGLDTEAFF
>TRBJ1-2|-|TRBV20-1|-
TGCAGTGCTAGGGCAGACGTGTATGGCTACACCTTC
CSARADVYGYTF
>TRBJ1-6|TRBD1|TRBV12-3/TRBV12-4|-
TGTGCCAGTCTTGGGACAGTTGAGGGACCCCTCCACTTT
CASLGTVEGPLHF
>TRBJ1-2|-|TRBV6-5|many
TGTGCCAGCAGGAATTCTAACTATGGCTACACCTTC
CASRNSNYGYTF
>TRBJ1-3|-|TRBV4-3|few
TGCGCCAGCAGCCAAGATCGGGCAGCCGGCTCTGGAAACACCATATATTTT
CASSQDRAAGSGNTIYF
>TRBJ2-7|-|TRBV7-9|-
TGTGCCAGCAGCTTAGTTTCCCCGGCGGCCGTCCCGCTTTCCGAGCAGTACTTC
CASSLVSPAAVPLSEQYF
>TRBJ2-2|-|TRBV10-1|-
TGCGCCGGCTCCGCGTCCCCGAACACCGGGGAGCTGTTTTTT
CAGSASPNTGELFF
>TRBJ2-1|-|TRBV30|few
TGTGCCTGGAGTGTAAACCCCAGGGACGAGCAGTTCTTC
CAWSVNPRDEQFF
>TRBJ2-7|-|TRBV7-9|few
TGTGCCAGCAGCCCCGGACACAGCTCCTACGAGCAGTACTTC
CASSPGHSSYEQYF
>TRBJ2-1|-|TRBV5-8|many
TGTGCCAGCAGCTTGGCCGCGGCTAGCGCCAATGAGCAGTTCTTC
CASSLAAASANEQFF
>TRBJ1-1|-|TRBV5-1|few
TGCGCCAGCAGCCCGGAAAGTGACAGCTACACTGAAGCTTTCTTT
CASSPESDSYTEAFF
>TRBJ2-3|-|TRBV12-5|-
TGTGCCGTTAGGGTAGGGGCAATGTCGCAGTATTTT
CAVRVGAMSQYF
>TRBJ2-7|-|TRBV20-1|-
TGCAGTGCTAGATATTTCCAAGGCAAAACGGACTACGAGCAGTACTTC
CSARYFQGKTDYEQYF
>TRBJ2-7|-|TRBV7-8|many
TGTGCCAGCAGCAAACAGGGTATTGGGTCCTACGAGCAGTACTTC
CASSKQGIGSYEQYF
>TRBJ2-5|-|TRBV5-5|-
TGTGCCAGCAGCCATGAGGGGGGGCAAGAGACCCAGTACTTC
CASSHEGGQETQYF
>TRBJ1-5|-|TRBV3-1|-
TGTGCCAGCAGCCAAGCTTCTCCCTATCGTAGCAATCAGCCCCAGCATTTT
CASSQASPYRSNQPQHF
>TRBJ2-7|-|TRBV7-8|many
TGTGCCAGCAGCTTGGCCACGGTCCTATCGGGAGACGAGCAGTACTTC
CASSLATVLSGDEQYF
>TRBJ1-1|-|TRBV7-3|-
TGTGCCAGCCCCTTAGGAGGGGCCCTAAACACTGAAGCTTTCTTT
CASPLGGALNTEAFF
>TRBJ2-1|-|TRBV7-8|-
TGTGCCAGCAATCCTAGGAGAATAGCGAGCACTAATGAGCAGTTCTTC
CASNPRRIASTNEQFF
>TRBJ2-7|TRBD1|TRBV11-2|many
TGTGCCAGCAGCTTAGGTTTCCAGGGGGAGTACGAGCAGTACTTC
CASSLGFQGEYEQYF
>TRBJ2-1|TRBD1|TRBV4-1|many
TGCGCCAGCAGAGGGACAGGGGGGCTAGATGAGCAGTTCTTC
CASRGTGGLDEQFF
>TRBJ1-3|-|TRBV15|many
TGTGCCACCAGCAGGGTAAAGGATGAGGGAAACACCATATATTTT
CATSRVKDEGNTIYF
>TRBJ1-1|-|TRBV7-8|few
TGTGCCAGCAGCTTAAGGGACTTGAATACTGAAGCTTTCTTT
CASSLRDLNTEAFF
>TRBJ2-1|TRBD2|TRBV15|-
TGTGCCACCAGCAGCCTTAGCGGGAGGGACAATGAGCAGTTCTTC
CATSSLSGRDNEQFF
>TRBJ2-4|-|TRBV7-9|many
TGTGCCAGCAGCCCAGGGTTTTGGGCGGCCAAAAACATTCAGTACTTC
CASSPGFWAAKNIQYF
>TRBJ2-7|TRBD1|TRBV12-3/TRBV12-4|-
TGTGCCAGCAGGTCGGACAGGGGGCCCTACGAGCAGTACTTC
CASRSDRGPYEQYF
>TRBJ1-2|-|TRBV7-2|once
TGTGCCAGCAGCACCACCGAGGGATCCTATGGCTACACCTTC
CASSTTEGSYGYTF
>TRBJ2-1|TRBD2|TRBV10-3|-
TGTGCCATCAGTTGGACTAGCAGCGATGAGCAGTTCTTC
CAISWTSSDEQFF
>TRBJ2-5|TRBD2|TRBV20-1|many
TGCAGTGCCAGCGGACTAGCGGGTCAACAAGAGACCCAGTACTTC
CSASGLAGQQETQYF
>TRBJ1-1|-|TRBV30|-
TGTGCCTGGAGTGTAGGGGTTTACACTGAAGCTTTCTTT
CAWSVGVYTEAFF
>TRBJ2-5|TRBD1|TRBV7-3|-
TGTGCCAGCAGCGCACCCGACAGGGGGCAAGAGACCCAGTACTTC
CASSAPDRGQETQYF
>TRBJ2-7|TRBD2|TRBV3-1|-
TGTGCCAGCAGCCAAGGCCCAATCCCGAGGACTAGCAGGCATTGGAACTTC
CASSQGPIPRTSRHWNF
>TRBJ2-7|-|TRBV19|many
TGTGCCAGTAGTATTGGTGTTGACAGATTCTCCTACGAGCAGTACTTC
CASSIGVDRFSYEQYF